This T cell receptor (beta chain) derives from a study of blood T cell repertoires in COVID-19. Study-wide background: There were acute and convalescent COVID-19 samples, and they came from the United States, Italy and Spain. PBMCs, B-cell-depleted T cells, or T cells were the source of the cDNA or gDNA that made up the material.

Deletions cut 10 bases from V and 7 bases from J, with 13 bases between. Germline V lookup: CDR1 MNHEY, CDR2 SMNVEV (reference sequence). CDR3 length equals 12 residues. In the study's own analysis: Using reference gene primer amplification, nucleated cell counts were estimated. Profiled with immunoSEQ multiplex PCR; TCRdb holds only in-frame clones, not every one. The V and J calls and clone size come from that table; D and trimming were worked out from the DNA. The sample gives about 120,000 clones, over 65% of which show up once; about 6.8% is in the top ten. Sequencing was carried out using peripheral blood. This receptor was obtained from a man between 70 and 80 years old with acute or convalescent COVID-19. The chain employs TRBV27 and TRBJ2-2, with a weak D call TRBD1 (6 bases). The CDR3 DNA is TGTGCCACCCGACAGGATTTCGGGGAGCTGTTTTTT. It encodes CATRQDFGELFF.